Below are 23 T cell receptor beta chains sequenced from a single sample in a study of blood T cell repertoires in COVID-19 (dated by TCRdb to 2019 to 2021). Library construction relied on the immunoSEQ multiplex PCR assay. TCRdb limited this immuneACCESS table to in-frame rearrangements with V and J called. A share of clones is missing; checked studies link under half to unresolved V genes, and the rest is unexplained. The sample data list tens of thousands of clones, and more than 75% of these were observed just once. Roughly 1.5% of the sample is taken by the ten largest. The sequenced material came from peripheral blood. The receptor set was obtained from a man between 50 and 59 years old with acute or convalescent COVID-19.

The V and J genes are TRBV28 and TRBJ2-7, with D hard to call. The CDR3 loop spans 13 amino acids. V lost 6 bases to trimming and J lost 4 bases, with 13 bases between them. The germline gives CDR1 MDHEN, CDR2 SYDVKM. The CDR3 bases are TGTGCCAGCAGCCTCGGGTCCTTTTACGAGCAGTACTTC. Translation: CASSLGSFYEQYF.

This chain connects TRBV6-6 to TRBJ1-1, with D perhaps TRBD1 (5 bases). The germline CDR1 and CDR2 sequences are MNHNY and SVGAGI (reference sequence). CDR3 length: 11 residues. V was clipped by 6 bases and J by 8 bases, with 10 bases between them. DNA of the CDR3: TGTGCCAGCAGCCGCGGACAAGAAGCTTTCTTT. Translating it yields CASSRGQEAFF.

V gene TRBV7-3 combines with J gene TRBJ2-1, with 7 positions matching TRBD2. CDR1 SGHTA and CDR2 FQGTGA come from the germline V gene. V lost 2 bases to trimming and J lost 7 bases; unmatched junction nucleotides: 8. The CDR3 has 15 residues. The CDR3 DNA follows: TGTGCCAGCAGCTTAGGGTGGGAGGGTGATAATGAGCAGTTCTTC. Translating gives CASSLGWEGDNEQFF.

The chain links TRBV18 to TRBJ1-4; tentative D call: TRBD1 (5 bases). Trimming shortened V by 6 bases and J by 7 bases, and 15 bases separated the two germline ends. There are 14 residues in the CDR3. Germline V CDR1 and CDR2: KGHSH, LQKENI. CDR3 region: CASSPDTNTEKLFF. CDR3 nucleotides: TGTGCCAGCTCCCCGGACACCAATACTGAAAAACTGTTTTTT.

CDR3 protein: CASSSRDSVEYV. As DNA, the CDR3 is TGTGCCAGCAGTTCCCGGGACTCTGTGGAGTACGTC. The chain is built from TRBV6-6 and TRBJ2-7; D might be TRBD2 (6 bases). This CDR3 is 12 amino acids long. Germline V gives CDR1 MNHNY, CDR2 SVGAGI (reference sequence). Trimming took 4 bases from V and 11 from J, leaving 15 bases between them.

V and J are TRBV2 and TRBJ2-3; 8 bases line up with TRBD1. The CDR3 covers 14 residues. V shed 5 bases and J 5 bases; nucleotides not matched to a gene: 6. Per the germline V gene, CDR1 is SNHLY and CDR2 is FYNNEI. DNA of the CDR3: TGTGCCAGCAGTCGTCCAGGGGGCAAAGATACGCAGTATTTT. It yields the protein CASSRPGGKDTQYF.

V and J are TRBV30 and TRBJ1-4; D might be TRBD1 (6 bases). With 0 bases removed from V and 4 bases from J, the gap between germline ends came to 18 bases. The CDR3 runs 17 residues. Germline V gene lookup returns CDR1 GTSNPN and CDR2 SVGIG (reference sequence). The CDR3, as DNA: TGTGCCTGGAGTGTCACACCCCCAGGGGCCCTTAATGAAAAACTGTTTTTT. Its protein is CAWSVTPPGALNEKLFF.

The V call is TRBV4-1, the J call TRBJ1-1; no reliable D call. This CDR3 is 11 amino acids long. Germline-derived CDR1 and CDR2 are MGHRA and YSYEKL. The germline V and J ends were trimmed by 7 bases and 1 base, with 4 bases remaining between them. The CDR3 DNA sequence: TGCGCCAGCACCTCGAACACTGAAGCTTTCTTT. Its translation is CASTSNTEAFF.

The chain employs TRBV5-4 and TRBJ1-2; D may be TRBD1 (6 bases). Germline assignment: CDR1 SGHNT and CDR2 YYREEE (reference sequence). This CDR3 is 15 amino acids long. V was clipped by 4 bases and J by 0 bases, with 13 bases between them. For the CDR3, the DNA is TGTGCCAGCAGCACCCAGGGGAGAGCTAACTATGGCTACACCTTC. Residues: CASSTQGRANYGYTF.

J is TRBJ2-3 and V is TRBV27, with 9 bases identical to TRBD1. Trimming took 3 bases from V and 3 from J; bases not matched to a gene: 4. The CDR3 is made up of 15 amino acids. CDR1 MNHEY and CDR2 SMNVEV come from the germline V gene (reference sequence). The CDR3 is CASSFLGQGTDTQYF. The CDR3 coding sequence is TGTGCCAGCAGTTTCCTGGGACAGGGAACAGATACGCAGTATTTT.

This chain uses TRBV18 with TRBJ1-2; D remains ambiguous. Germline loops: CDR1 KGHSH, CDR2 LQKENI. Trimming cost V 6 bases and J 3 bases, with 14 bases left between them. The CDR3 runs to 14 residues. The CDR3: CASSITESDYGYTF. The CDR3 DNA is TGTGCCAGCTCCATTACAGAATCAGACTATGGCTACACCTTC.

This chain uses TRBV18 with TRBJ2-2; D unclear. The germline V and J ends were trimmed by 4 bases and 6 bases, with 21 bases remaining between them. The germline gives CDR1 KGHSH, CDR2 LQKENI. CDR3 length: 17 residues. The CDR3 is CASSLVLRQGMAGELFF. The CDR3 DNA sequence: TGTGCCAGCTCACTAGTCCTCAGGCAAGGAATGGCCGGGGAGCTGTTTTTT.

The CDR3 loop is CASSNGAGRGAFF. The CDR3 nucleotides are TGTGCCAGCAGTAATGGGGCAGGGCGTGGGGCTTTCTTT. The chain couples TRBV27 to TRBJ1-1; TRBD1 is a possible D gene (5 bases). The CDR3 has 13 residues. V shed 5 bases and J shed 11 bases, with 18 bases lying between them. CDR1 is MNHEY and CDR2 is SMNVEV in the germline V gene (reference sequence).

V usage is TRBV4-3 and J usage is TRBJ2-5, with TRBD2 matching over 14 bases. J was trimmed by 5 bases and V by 3 bases; bases with no gene match: 8. The CDR3 spans 17 residues. The germline gives CDR1 LGHNA, CDR2 YSLEER. The CDR3 loop is CASSHVGTSGGRETQYF. The CDR3, as DNA: TGCGCCAGCAGCCACGTAGGGACTAGCGGGGGACGGGAGACCCAGTACTTC.

The chain carries TRBV3-1 (or the pseudogene TRBV3-2) and TRBJ2-7, with 7 bases aligning to TRBD1. After removal of 2 bases from V and 3 bases from J, the junction contained 10 bases not matched to a gene. Germline V gene data show CDR1 as LGHDT and CDR2 as YNNKEL (reference sequence). The CDR3 consists of 16 residues. Here the CDR3 reads CASSQPGTALFYEQYF. The CDR3 bases are TGTGCCAGCAGCCAACCCGGGACAGCACTTTTCTACGAGCAGTACTTC.

This clone has more than one count but fewer than ten. The chain recombines TRBV9 with TRBJ2-2, with D tentatively TRBD1 (6 bases). The germline V and J ends were trimmed by 6 bases and 3 bases, with 18 bases remaining between them. The V gene's germline CDR1 is SGDLS and CDR2 YYNGEE. The CDR3 length is 16 residues. The CDR3 sequence: CASNSQGRGHTGELFF. The CDR3 bases are TGTGCCAGCAACTCCCAGGGCAGGGGTCACACCGGGGAGCTGTTTTTT.

This chain links TRBV7-6 with TRBJ2-1; TRBD2 matches at 9 bases. Germline assignment: CDR1 SGHVS and CDR2 FNYEAQ. This CDR3 region has 15 residues. J gave up 8 bases and V 0 bases, and 5 bases lay outside the gene matches. The CDR3 is CASSLALGTSHEQFF. CDR3 coding DNA: TGTGCCAGCAGCTTAGCGCTCGGGACTAGCCATGAGCAGTTCTTC. The full variable domain, with the rest looked up from reference TRBV7-6 and TRBJ2-1, is GAGVSQSPRYKVTKRGQDVALRCDPISGHVSLYWYRQALGQGPEFLTYFNYEAQQDKSGLPNDRFSAERPEGSISTLTIQRTEQRDSAMYRCASSLALGTSHEQFFGPGTRLTVL.

This chain connects TRBV7-9 to TRBJ1-2; D uncertain. The germline V and J ends were trimmed by 2 bases and 0 bases, with 7 bases remaining between them. Per the germline V gene, CDR1 is SEHNR and CDR2 is FQNEAQ (reference sequence). The CDR3 has 14 amino acids. This chain's CDR3 is CASSLSAANYGYTF. The CDR3 coding sequence is TGTGCCAGCAGCTTAAGCGCAGCTAACTATGGCTACACCTTC.

This chain connects TRBV5-1 to TRBJ2-2; TRBD2 is a possible D gene (6 bases). Germline V gene sequence: CDR1 SGHRS, CDR2 YFSETQ. Trimming stripped 3 bases from V and 1 base from J, with 10 bases between. This CDR3 region has 15 residues. The CDR3 sequence is CASSWGTLNTGELFF. The CDR3 region has the DNA TGCGCCAGCAGCTGGGGGACTTTGAACACCGGGGAGCTGTTTTTT.

The J gene is TRBJ1-6, the V gene TRBV4-1; tentative D call: TRBD1 (5 bases). The CDR3 extends over 17 amino acids. Trimming took 3 bases from V and 10 from J, leaving 22 bases between them. Germline V gene sequence: CDR1 MGHRA, CDR2 YSYEKL. CDR3 sequence: CASSQEPGLPLRSPLHF. The CDR3 region has the DNA TGCGCCAGCAGCCAGGAACCGGGACTCCCGCTACGCTCACCCCTCCACTTT.

V is TRBV9 and J is TRBJ2-3; 8 nucleotides match TRBD2. The junction had 8 bases not matched to a gene; V was cut back by 4 bases and J by 4 bases. Germline V gene data show CDR1 as SGDLS and CDR2 as YYNGEE. This CDR3 is 15 amino acids long. DNA of the CDR3: TGTGCCAGCAGCACCACTAGCGGAAAGGCAGATACGCAGTATTTT. Amino acid sequence: CASSTTSGKADTQYF.

J is TRBJ2-5 and V is TRBV27, with TRBD2 matching 8 bases. Germline V CDR1 and CDR2: MNHEY, SMNVEV (reference sequence). This CDR3 is 13 amino acids long. J lost 5 bases, V lost 5 bases, and 4 bases had no gene match. The chain's CDR3 is CASSPRGGETQYF. In DNA, the CDR3 is TGTGCCAGCAGTCCACGCGGGGGGGAGACCCAGTACTTC.

The chain is built from TRBV5-1 and TRBJ2-3; unclear D gene. CDR1 is SGHRS and CDR2 is YFSETQ in the germline V gene. Trimming cost V 0 bases and J 0 bases, with 11 bases left between them. This CDR3 contains 16 residues. The CDR3 DNA follows: TGCGCCAGCAGCTTGGTCAAACAAGATAGCACAGATACGCAGTATTTT. Protein product: CASSLVKQDSTDTQYF.